These T cell receptor beta chains were read from a single sample in a study of metastatic and nonmetastatic thyroid tumors. Through MiXCR, TCRdb re-clonotyped the PCR reads. The top ten hold roughly 7.6% of the sample, which has about 20,000 clones, 10% to 12% seen once. The sequenced material came from blood. These receptors came from a female donor with papillary thyroid cancer or a benign thyroid nodule (not recorded which). Some clones in this sample may be carry-over from other donors' samples. Both conserved end residues are part of each CDR3. Some rows mark clone size as missing; the rest say once, few, many or name a class of expanded clone.

V	J	size	length	CDR3
TRBV20-1	TRBJ2-5	many	13	CSARDGGKETQYF
TRBV10-1	TRBJ2-2	many	16	CASTLLGPPFTGELFF
TRBV11-2	TRBJ2-7	many	14	CASNQAGGPGEQYF
TRBV4-1	TRBJ2-4	-	17	CASSQGPVSLAKNIQYF
TRBV6-2/TRBV6-3	TRBJ2-3	few	14	CASWRILAVHTQYF
TRBV20-1	TRBJ2-7	-	13	CSANLRRTCEQYF
TRBV3-1	TRBJ2-5	many	15	CASSQDPSGQETQYF
TRBV12-3/TRBV12-4	TRBJ1-2	-	15	CASSVSLWATDGYTF
TRBV12-3/TRBV12-4	TRBJ2-7	medium-sized	14	CASSLGRRDYEQYF
TRBV27	TRBJ2-3	medium-sized	15	CASSLRAGFTDTQYF